This TCR beta chain was sequenced in a study of shared T cell receptors in the human thymus. TCRdb's copy holds only in-frame clones and misses some; the assay was immunoSEQ multiplex PCR. There are under 450,000 clones in the sample; around 93% occur only once, and roughly 0.02% lies in the top ten. In this sample, this clone turned up a few times. The V gene lost 1 base and the J gene lost 7 bases, with 11 bases spanning the gap. CDR3 length equals 14 residues. Germline V gene sequence: CDR1 LNHNV, CDR2 YYDKDF (reference sequence). Sequences were obtained from thymocytes. This chain joins TRBV15 and TRBJ1-5; no firm D call. The sequence was obtained from a human donor. CDR3 sequence (DNA): TGTGCCACCAGCAGAGGCCCCTCTGGGCAGCCCCAGCATTTT. As protein: CATSRGPSGQPQHF.